This paragraph covers one TCR beta chain sequence. Its matching antigen is unknown. The donors were adults (healthy and HIV-negative) with no recent acute infections or vaccinations. Generated by immunoSEQ multiplex PCR, the TCRdb table keeps only in-frame clones and is missing some. The sample carries approximately 2.5 million clones, over 85% recorded once. The data were taken from a study of shared clonotypes between healthy human individuals. Overall study: Each donor's CD4 naive and CD4 memory cells filled three plates apiece, CD8 naive two, and CD8 memory one. Whole-study results and caveats: The genetic and exposure-history diversity represented was limited by few donors. Tissue TCR repertoires likely differ from these blood-only repertoires.

Germline CDR1 and CDR2: MNHNS and SASEGT. This CDR3 comprises 15 residues. V lost 4 bases, J lost 2 bases, and 7 bases stayed unmatched. The sequence derives from a man aged 18 to 35 in good health. Material for sequencing was naive CD4+ T cells sorted from blood. Subset defined: CD45RA+ positively selected. The chain couples TRBV6-1 to TRBJ2-7; 8 bases are a match to TRBD1. In DNA, the CDR3 is TGTGCCAGCAGTGCACTCCGGGACAGGACCTACGAGCAGTACTTC. Protein product: CASSALRDRTYEQYF.